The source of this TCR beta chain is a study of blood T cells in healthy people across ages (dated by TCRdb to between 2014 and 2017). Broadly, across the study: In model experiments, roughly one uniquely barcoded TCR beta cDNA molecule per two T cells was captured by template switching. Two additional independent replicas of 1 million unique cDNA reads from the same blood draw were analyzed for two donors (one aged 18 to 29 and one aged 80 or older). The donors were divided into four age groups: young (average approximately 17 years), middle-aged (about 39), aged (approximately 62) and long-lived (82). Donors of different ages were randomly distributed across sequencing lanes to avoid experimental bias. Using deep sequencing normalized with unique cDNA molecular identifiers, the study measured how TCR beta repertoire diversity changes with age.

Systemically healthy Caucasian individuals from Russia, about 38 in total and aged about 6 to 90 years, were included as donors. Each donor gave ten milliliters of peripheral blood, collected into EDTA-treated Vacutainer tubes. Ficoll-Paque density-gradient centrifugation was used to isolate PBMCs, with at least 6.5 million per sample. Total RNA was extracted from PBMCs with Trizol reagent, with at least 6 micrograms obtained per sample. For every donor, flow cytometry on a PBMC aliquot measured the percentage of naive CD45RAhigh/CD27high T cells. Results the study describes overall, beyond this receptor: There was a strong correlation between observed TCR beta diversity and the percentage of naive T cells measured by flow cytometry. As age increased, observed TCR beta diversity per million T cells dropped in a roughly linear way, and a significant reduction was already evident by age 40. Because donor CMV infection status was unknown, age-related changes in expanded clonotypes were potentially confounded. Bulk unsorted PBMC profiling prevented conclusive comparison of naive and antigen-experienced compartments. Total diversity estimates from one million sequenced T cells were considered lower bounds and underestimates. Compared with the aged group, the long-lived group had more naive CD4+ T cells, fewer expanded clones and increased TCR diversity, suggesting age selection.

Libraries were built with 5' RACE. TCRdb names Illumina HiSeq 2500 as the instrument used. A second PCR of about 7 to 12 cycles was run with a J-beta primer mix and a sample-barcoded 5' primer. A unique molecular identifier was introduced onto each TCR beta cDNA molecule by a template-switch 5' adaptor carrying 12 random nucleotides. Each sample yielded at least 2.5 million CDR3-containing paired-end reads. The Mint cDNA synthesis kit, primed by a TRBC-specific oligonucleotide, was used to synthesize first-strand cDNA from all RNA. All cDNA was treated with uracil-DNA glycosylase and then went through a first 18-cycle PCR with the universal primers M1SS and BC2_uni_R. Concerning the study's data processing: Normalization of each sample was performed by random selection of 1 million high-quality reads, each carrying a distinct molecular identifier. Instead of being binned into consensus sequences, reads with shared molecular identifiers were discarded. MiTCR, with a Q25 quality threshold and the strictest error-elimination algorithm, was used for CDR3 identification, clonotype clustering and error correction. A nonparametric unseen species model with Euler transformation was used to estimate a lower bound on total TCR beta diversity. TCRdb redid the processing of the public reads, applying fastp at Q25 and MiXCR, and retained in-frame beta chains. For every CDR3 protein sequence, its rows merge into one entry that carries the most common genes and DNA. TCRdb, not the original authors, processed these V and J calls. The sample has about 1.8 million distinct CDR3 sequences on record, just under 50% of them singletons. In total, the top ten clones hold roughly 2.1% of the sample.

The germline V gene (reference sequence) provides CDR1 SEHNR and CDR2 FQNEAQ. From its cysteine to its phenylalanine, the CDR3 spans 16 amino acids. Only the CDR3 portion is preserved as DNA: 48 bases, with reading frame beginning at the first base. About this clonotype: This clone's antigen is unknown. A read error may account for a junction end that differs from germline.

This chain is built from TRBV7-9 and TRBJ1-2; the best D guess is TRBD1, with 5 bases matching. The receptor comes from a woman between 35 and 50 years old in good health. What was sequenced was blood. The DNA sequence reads TGTACCAGCAGCCCGACTCCGGGACGAGCTAACTATGGCTACACCTTC. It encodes CTSSPTPGRANYGYTF.